Presented here are 21 T cell receptor beta chains from one specimen sequenced in a study of radiotherapy plus CTLA-4 blockade in lung cancer. Measured with immunoSEQ multiplex PCR; TCRdb has only the in-frame clones, and not every one. The table has approximately 99,000 clones, around 88% seen once. The sequences come from peripheral blood, collected from a patient treated with radiotherapy plus ipilimumab. These receptors all stem from a human donor with non-small cell lung cancer that progressed on radiotherapy plus ipilimumab.

V usage is TRBV11-3 and J usage is TRBJ2-5; D may be TRBD2 (6 bases). Trimming shortened V by 5 bases and J by 2 bases, and 15 bases separated the two germline ends. Germline CDR1 SGHNT, CDR2 YENEEA. The CDR3 has 15 amino acids. This chain's CDR3 is CASSGRDSQQETQYF. The CDR3 DNA is TGTGCCAGCAGCGGCCGGGACTCCCAACAAGAGACCCAGTACTTC.

CDR3: CASSSRQQTKNIQYF. CDR3 in DNA: TGTGCCAGCAGTTCCCGACAGCAGACCAAAAACATTCAGTACTTC. V and J are TRBV7-9 and TRBJ2-4; tentatively, D is TRBD1 (5 bases). The V and J ends lost 6 bases and 2 bases respectively, with 14 bases between them. CDR1 is SEHNR and CDR2 is FQNEAQ in the germline V gene (reference sequence). CDR3 size: 15 residues.

The V gene is TRBV5-4, the J gene TRBJ2-7; TRBD2 matches at 9 bases. V lost 4 bases, J lost 1 base, and 9 bases stayed unmatched. The germline V gene encodes CDR1 SGHNT and CDR2 YYREEE (reference sequence). CDR3 length equals 16 residues. The CDR3 spells CASSTRAGGYSYEQYF. For the CDR3, the DNA is TGTGCCAGCAGCACCAGAGCGGGAGGCTATTCCTACGAGCAGTACTTC.

The CDR3 bases are TGTGCCAGCTCACAAATAACCGCCGCCGGAGAGCAGTACTTC. It is translated as CASSQITAAGEQYF. V usage is TRBV18 and J usage is TRBJ2-7, with D unresolved. Germline CDR1 and CDR2: KGHSH and LQKENI. The CDR3 spans 14 residues. Trimming shortened V by 4 bases and J by 7 bases, and 17 bases separated the two germline ends.

The CDR3: CACPVARSYNEQFF. The CDR3 coding sequence is TGTGCCTGCCCTGTAGCCCGATCTTACAATGAGCAGTTCTTC. The chain carries TRBV30 and TRBJ2-1; D not resolved. Trimming pared 6 bases from V and 4 bases from J, leaving 16 bases between. The CDR3 contains 14 residues. The germline V gene has CDR1 GTSNPN and CDR2 SVGIG (reference sequence).

This clone was seen a few times. The CDR3 DNA reads TGTGCCAGCAGCCCTGGGGCCTTCTACGAGCAGTACTTC. Encoded protein: CASSPGAFYEQYF. This chain links TRBV5-6 with TRBJ2-7, with D perhaps matching TRBD1 (5 bases). V was pared by 4 bases and J by 3 bases, with 11 bases between. In germline, CDR1 is SGHDT, CDR2 YYEEEE. The CDR3 loop spans 13 amino acids. The full variable domain, rest sourced from reference TRBV5-6 and TRBJ2-7, is DAGVTQSPTHLIKTRGQQVTLRCSPKSGHDTVSWYQQALGQGPQFIFQYYEEEERQRGNFPDRFSGHQFPNYSSELNVNALLLGDSALYLCASSPGAFYEQYFGPGTRLTVT.

The chain combines TRBV7-2 with TRBJ2-3, with D possibly TRBD2 on 5 matching bases. CDR1 is SGHTA, CDR2 FQGNSA, per germline. V lost 2 bases and J lost 4, with 13 bases in between. This CDR3 has 15 amino acids. CDR3 loop: CASSLTASWADTQYF. CDR3 sequence (DNA): TGTGCCAGCAGCTTAACGGCTAGCTGGGCAGATACGCAGTATTTT.

V gene TRBV6-4 combines with J gene TRBJ2-3; D might be TRBD2 (5 bases). The V and J ends lost 4 bases and 6 bases respectively, with 14 bases between them. The CDR3 runs to 14 residues. The germline gives CDR1 MRHNA, CDR2 SNTAGT. The CDR3 reads CASSATDLGDTQYF. The CDR3 bases are TGTGCCAGCAGTGCGACGGACTTAGGTGATACGCAGTATTTT.

This chain links TRBV5-6 with TRBJ1-2; D is unresolved. The CDR3 spans 14 residues. Trimming stripped 6 bases from V and 4 bases from J, with 16 bases between. Germline assignment: CDR1 SGHDT and CDR2 YYEEEE. CDR3 in amino acids: CASTMRSAGYGYTF. The CDR3 DNA reads as TGTGCCAGCACCATGAGAAGTGCGGGCTATGGCTACACCTTC.

The table lists this clone with a few counts. The CDR3 sequence is CASSPTGGLNQPQHF. As DNA, the CDR3 is TGTGCCAGCAGTCCAACAGGGGGTCTCAATCAGCCCCAGCATTTT. V usage is TRBV6-6 and J usage is TRBJ1-5; 8 bases align to TRBD1. This CDR3 contains 15 residues. Germline assignment: CDR1 MNHNY and CDR2 SVGAGI (reference sequence). Trimming cost V 5 bases and J 3 bases; bases outside gene matches: 6.

The chain carries TRBV19 and TRBJ1-4; the match to TRBD1 covers 7 bases. V dropped 5 bases and J dropped 3; count of bases not matched to a gene: 3. Per the germline V gene, CDR1 is LNHDA and CDR2 is SQIVND (reference sequence). The CDR3 length is 14 residues. DNA for the CDR3: TGTGCCAGTAGTCCCGGACAGGCTAATGAAAAACTGTTTTTT. Translating gives CASSPGQANEKLFF.

The chain combines TRBV5-1 with TRBJ2-7; the match to TRBD2 covers 9 bases. The CDR3 runs to 13 residues. CDR1 and CDR2 from the germline V gene are SGHRS and YFSETQ. V dropped 5 bases and J dropped 2; count of bases not matched to a gene: 2. The CDR3 reads CASRVAGAYEQYF. DNA of the CDR3: TGCGCCAGCAGGGTAGCGGGAGCCTACGAGCAGTACTTC.

This clone showed up just once. The chain combines TRBV19 with TRBJ2-7, with D possibly called TRBD1 or TRBD2 (6 bases each). V was trimmed by 6 bases and J by 2 bases, leaving 17 bases between them. The germline V gene encodes CDR1 LNHDA and CDR2 SQIVND (reference sequence). The CDR3 totals 15 residues. DNA for the CDR3: TGTGCCAGTAGCCTTAGCGGAAGGGGGACCTACGAGCAGTACTTC. Translated, it gives CASSLSGRGTYEQYF. Looking up the rest from reference TRBV19 and TRBJ2-7 gives the full variable domain: DGGITQSPKYLFRKEGQNVTLSCEQNLNHDAMYWYRQDPGQGLRLIYYSQIVNDFQKGDIAEGYSVSREKKESFPLTVTSAQKNPTAFYLCASSLSGRGTYEQYFGPGTRLTVT.

This sequence joins TRBV19 and TRBJ1-1; 7 bases are a match to TRBD1. Germline values: CDR1 LNHDA, CDR2 SQIVND (reference sequence). The V gene end was trimmed by 7 bases and the J gene end by 0 bases; junction bases not matched to a gene: 5. This CDR3 is 14 amino acids long. This CDR3 reads CASKDRSMNTEAFF. In DNA form, the CDR3 reads TGTGCCAGTAAGGACAGGAGCATGAACACTGAAGCTTTCTTT.

The V and J genes are TRBV25-1 and TRBJ1-3; a possible D gene is TRBD1 (5 bases). The V gene's germline CDR1 is MGHDK and CDR2 SYGVNS. Trimming took off 2 bases at V and 4 bases at J, with 9 bases between the two ends. The CDR3 runs to 14 residues. The CDR3 protein is CASSEMGGGNTIYF. The DNA for the CDR3 is TGTGCCAGCAGTGAAATGGGGGGGGGAAACACCATATATTTT.

The V gene is TRBV29-1, the J gene TRBJ2-1; no clear D gene. The CDR3 has 9 amino acids. Germline CDR1 SQVTM, CDR2 ANQGSEA. Trimming cost V 8 bases and J 10 bases, with 9 bases left between them. The CDR3 reads CSTAGEQFF. In DNA, the CDR3 is TGCAGCACGGCCGGGGAGCAGTTCTTC.

This chain links TRBV27 with TRBJ2-6; 9 bases fit TRBD1. The CDR3 loop spans 17 amino acids. The V segment lost 5 bases and the J segment 4 bases; nucleotides outside the gene matches: 9. Germline-derived CDR1 and CDR2 are MNHEY and SMNVEV (reference sequence). Here the CDR3 reads CASSPGTGKSGANVLTF. The CDR3 bases are TGTGCCAGCAGTCCTGGGACAGGGAAGTCGGGGGCCAACGTCCTGACTTTC.

V gene TRBV15 combines with J gene TRBJ1-3; 7 nucleotides align to TRBD1. The CDR3 has 15 amino acids. The germline CDR1 and CDR2 sequences are LNHNV and YYDKDF (reference sequence). After removal of 3 bases from V and 0 bases from J, the junction contained 2 bases not matched to a gene. CDR3 residues: CATSSDRVSGNTIYF. DNA of the CDR3: TGTGCCACCAGCAGTGACAGGGTCTCTGGAAACACCATATATTTT.

A few counts support this clone. The chain is built from TRBV4-1 and TRBJ1-3; D call uncertain. V was cut by 1 base and J by 6 bases, with 13 bases left in between. Germline V gene data show CDR1 as MGHRA and CDR2 as YSYEKL. The CDR3 totals 15 residues. CDR3 residues: CASSQARGIENTIYF. In nucleotides, the CDR3 is TGCGCCAGCAGCCAAGCCCGAGGGATCGAAAACACCATATATTTT.

The chain carries TRBV6-1 and TRBJ1-2; TRBD1 matches at 8 bases. Germline V gene lookup returns CDR1 MNHNS and CDR2 SASEGT. This CDR3 has 13 residues. The junction had 7 bases not matched to a gene; V was cut back by 6 bases and J by 7 bases. For the CDR3, the DNA is TGTGCCAGCAGAACGGACAGGGTGGGTGGCTACACCTTC. It is translated as CASRTDRVGGYTF.

This chain connects TRBV7-8 to TRBJ2-7; 12 nucleotides align to TRBD1. The germline V gene has CDR1 SGHVS and CDR2 FQNEAQ. The CDR3 sequence is 16 residues long. Trimming removed 5 bases from V and 4 bases from J; junction bases left unmatched: 9. CDR3 nucleotides: TGTGCCAGCAGCCAGGGACAGGGGGCTAAGTTATACGAGCAGTACTTC. Amino acids: CASSQGQGAKLYEQYF.